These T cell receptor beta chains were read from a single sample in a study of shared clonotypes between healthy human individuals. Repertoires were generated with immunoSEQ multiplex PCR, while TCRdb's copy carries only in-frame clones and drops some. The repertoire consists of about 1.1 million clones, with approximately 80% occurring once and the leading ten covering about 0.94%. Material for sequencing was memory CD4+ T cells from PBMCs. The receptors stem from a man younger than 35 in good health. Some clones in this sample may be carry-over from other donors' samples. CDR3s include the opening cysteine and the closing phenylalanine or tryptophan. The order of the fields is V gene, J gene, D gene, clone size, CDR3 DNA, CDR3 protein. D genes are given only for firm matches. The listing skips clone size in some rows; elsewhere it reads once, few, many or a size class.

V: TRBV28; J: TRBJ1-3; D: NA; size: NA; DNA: TGTGCCAGCAGCCCCCCAGCGGGCGGTGGTAGAAACACCATATATTTT; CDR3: CASSPPAGGGRNTIYF
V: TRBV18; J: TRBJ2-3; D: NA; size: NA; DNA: TGTGCCAGCTCAACCGGCGGGAGCACAGATACGCAGTATTTT; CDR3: CASSTGGSTDTQYF
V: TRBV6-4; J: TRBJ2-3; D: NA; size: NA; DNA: TGTGCCAGCAGTCCGACAGAAAGCACAGATACGCAGTATTTT; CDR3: CASSPTESTDTQYF
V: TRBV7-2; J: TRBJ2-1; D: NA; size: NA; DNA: TGTGCCAGCACCACGCGAGGTGGGGAGGACCTCTACAATGAGCAGTTCTTC; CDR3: CASTTRGGEDLYNEQFF
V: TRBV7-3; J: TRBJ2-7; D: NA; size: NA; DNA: TGTGCCAGCAGTTTAATGGCAGGGTCTGGCAACGAGCAGTACTTC; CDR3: CASSLMAGSGNEQYF
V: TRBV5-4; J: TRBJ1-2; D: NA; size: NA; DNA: TGTGCCAGCAGCCCCTGGGGGGGACTAAACTATGGCTACACCTTC; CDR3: CASSPWGGLNYGYTF
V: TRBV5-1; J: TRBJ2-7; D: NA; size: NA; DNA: TGCGCCAGCAGCTTTTGGCAGATCCCACACTACGAGCAGTACTTC; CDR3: CASSFWQIPHYEQYF
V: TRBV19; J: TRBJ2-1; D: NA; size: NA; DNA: TGTGCCAGTAGTATTTGGGGGGTTTTGGGGGAGCAGTTCTTC; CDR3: CASSIWGVLGEQFF
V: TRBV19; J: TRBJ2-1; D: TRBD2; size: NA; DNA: TGTGCCGGAAGAGCGGGAAAAGACAATGAGCAGTTCTTC; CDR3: CAGRAGKDNEQFF
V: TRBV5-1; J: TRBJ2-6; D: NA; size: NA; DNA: TGCGCCAGCAGCTTGGGGCAGACCTCTGGGGCCAACGTCCTGACTTTC; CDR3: CASSLGQTSGANVLTF
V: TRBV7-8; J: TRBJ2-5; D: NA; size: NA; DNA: TGTGCCAGCAGCTTTATGTTTACGGAGACCCAGTACTTC; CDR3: CASSFMFTETQYF
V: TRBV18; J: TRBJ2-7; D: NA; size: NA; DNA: TGTGCCAGCTCACCAGATCGAATAGGCTACGAGCAGTACTTC; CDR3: CASSPDRIGYEQYF
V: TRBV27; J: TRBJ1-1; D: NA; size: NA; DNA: TGTGCCAGCAGTTCCCCGTCGCGACAGCGGAACACTGAAGCTTTCTTT; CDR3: CASSSPSRQRNTEAFF
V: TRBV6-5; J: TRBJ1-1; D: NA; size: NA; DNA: TGTGCCAGCAGGCGATTCGACACTGAAGCTTTCTTT; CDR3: CASRRFDTEAFF
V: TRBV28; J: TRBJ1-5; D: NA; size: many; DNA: TGTGCCAGCAGCCGCCCGGGATACGGAGGGAATCAGCCCCAGCATTTT; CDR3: CASSRPGYGGNQPQHF
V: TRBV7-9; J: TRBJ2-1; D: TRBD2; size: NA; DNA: TGTGCCAGCAGCCCACCCCAGGCGGGAGGAGGGAATGAGCAGTTCTTC; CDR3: CASSPPQAGGGNEQFF
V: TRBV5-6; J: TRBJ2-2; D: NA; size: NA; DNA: TGTGCCAGCAGCTTGCATCGACCTACGAACACCGGGGAGCTGTTTTTT; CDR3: CASSLHRPTNTGELFF
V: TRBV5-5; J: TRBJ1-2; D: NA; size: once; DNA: TGTGCCAGCAGCTTGCGTGTCGGGGCGGGCTACACCTTC; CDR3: CASSLRVGAGYTF
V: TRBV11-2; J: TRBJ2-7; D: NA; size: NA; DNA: TGTGCCAGCAGCTTAGATCGGGCCAGGGGTTTCGACGAGCAGTACTTC; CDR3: CASSLDRARGFDEQYF
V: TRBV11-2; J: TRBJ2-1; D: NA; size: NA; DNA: TGTGCCAGCAGCTTAGAGTCGGGTTCCTACAATGAGCAGTTCTTC; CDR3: CASSLESGSYNEQFF
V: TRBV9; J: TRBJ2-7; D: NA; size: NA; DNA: TGTGCCAGCAGCACCCACGTGGGAGCCTACGAGCAGTACTTC; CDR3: CASSTHVGAYEQYF
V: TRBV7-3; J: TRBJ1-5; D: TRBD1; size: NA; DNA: TGTGCCAGCAGCTCACAGGGGGTCTTCCCATTAAATCAGCCCCAGCATTTT; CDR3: CASSSQGVFPLNQPQHF
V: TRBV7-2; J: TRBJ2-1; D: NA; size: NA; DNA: TGTGCCAGCAGCTTAGGGAGAAATATCGTCGTGGATGAGCAGTTCTTC; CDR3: CASSLGRNIVVDEQFF
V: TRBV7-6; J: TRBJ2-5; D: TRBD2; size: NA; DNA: TGTGCCAGCAGCTCACTAGCGGGAGCAGAGACCCAGTACTTC; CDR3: CASSSLAGAETQYF
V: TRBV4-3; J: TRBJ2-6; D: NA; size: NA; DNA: TGCGCCAGCAGCCAAGAGGGGCAGGGAAGTGGCTCTGGGGCCAACGTCCTGACTTTC; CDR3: CASSQEGQGSGSGANVLTF
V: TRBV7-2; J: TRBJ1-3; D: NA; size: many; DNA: TGTGCCAGCAGCTTAGACCGTCACACCATATATTTT; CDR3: CASSLDRHTIYF
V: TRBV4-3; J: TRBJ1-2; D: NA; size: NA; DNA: TGCGCCAGCAGCAGGTCGGCAGCTACCTATGGCTACACCTTC; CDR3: CASSRSAATYGYTF
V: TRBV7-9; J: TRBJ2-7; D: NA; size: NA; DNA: TGTGCCAGCAGGGGTGACCTCTCCTACGAGCAGTACTTC; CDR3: CASRGDLSYEQYF
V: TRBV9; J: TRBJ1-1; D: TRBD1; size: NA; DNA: TGTGCCAGCAGCGGACGGACAGGGCGGGTCACTGAAGCTTTCTTT; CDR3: CASSGRTGRVTEAFF
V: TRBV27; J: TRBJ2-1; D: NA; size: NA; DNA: TGTGCCAGCAGAGGACCTCTGTTAGGACGCAATGAGCAGTTCTTC; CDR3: CASRGPLLGRNEQFF
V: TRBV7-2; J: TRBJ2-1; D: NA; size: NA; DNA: TGTGCCAGCAGCTTAATGTCCGGGTACAATGAGCAGTTCTTC; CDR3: CASSLMSGYNEQFF
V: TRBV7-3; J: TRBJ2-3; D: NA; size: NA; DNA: TGTGCCAGCAGCCCCAGGCTAGCTGAGAGCACAGATACGCAGTATTTT; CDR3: CASSPRLAESTDTQYF
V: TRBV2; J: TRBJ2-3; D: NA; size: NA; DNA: TGTGCCAGCAGTGTGTTAAGAACGGGCACAGATACGCAGTATTTT; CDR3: CASSVLRTGTDTQYF
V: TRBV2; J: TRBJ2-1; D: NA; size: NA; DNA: TGTGCCAGCAGAGCGGACAGCCCTTACAATGAGCAGTTCTTC; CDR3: CASRADSPYNEQFF
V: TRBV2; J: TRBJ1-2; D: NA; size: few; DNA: TGTGCCAGCAGTATAACAGGAGCCTCTAACTATGGCTACACCTTC; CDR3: CASSITGASNYGYTF
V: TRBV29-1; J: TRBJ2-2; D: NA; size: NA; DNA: TGCAGCGTTGCCCGCAGGGACGGGGAGCTGTTTTTT; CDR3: CSVARRDGELFF
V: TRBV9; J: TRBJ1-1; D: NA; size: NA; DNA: TGTGCCAGCAGCGTAGGGGGATCGGGGAACACTGAAGCTTTCTTT; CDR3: CASSVGGSGNTEAFF